These 5 T cell receptor beta chains came from one sample sequenced in a study of T cell responses to AZD1222 COVID-19 vaccine. The repertoire was sequenced with immunoSEQ multiplex PCR; TCRdb's copy has only in-frame clones and lacks some. The profile shows fewer than 90,000 clones, roughly 90% of them singletons. The input for sequencing was peripheral blood, taken on day 0 of AZD1222 vaccination. These receptors originate from an adult in good health.

The chain couples TRBV6-5 to TRBJ2-1; no reliable D call. The germline gives CDR1 MNHEY, CDR2 SVGAGI. The CDR3 runs to 13 residues. Trimming stripped 2 bases from V and 4 bases from J, with 6 bases between. CDR3 loop: CASSYALYNEQFF. Written as DNA, the CDR3 is TGTGCCAGCAGTTACGCGCTATACAATGAGCAGTTCTTC.

The CDR3 loop is CASSSPQGGNTEAFF. CDR3 nucleotides: TGTGCCAGCAGTTCGCCCCAGGGGGGGAACACTGAAGCTTTCTTT. The chain has TRBV5-4 and TRBJ1-1, with 7 bases lining up with TRBD1. CDR3 length equals 15 residues. Germline CDR1 is SGHNT and CDR2 is YYREEE (reference sequence). Trimming cost V 5 bases and J 1 base; bases outside gene matches: 8.

J is TRBJ1-1 and V is TRBV18; D is possibly TRBD1 (5 bases). The length of the CDR3 is 15 residues. V lost 2 bases and J lost 1, with 11 bases in between. Germline loops: CDR1 KGHSH, CDR2 LQKENI. CDR3 nucleotide sequence: TGTGCCAGCTCACCAGGGATGGGGGGGAACACTGAAGCTTTCTTT. Translation gives CASSPGMGGNTEAFF.

This chain uses TRBV3-1 (or the pseudogene TRBV3-2) with TRBJ1-3, with unresolved D. There are 12 residues in the CDR3. V lost 4 bases to trimming and J lost 7 bases, with 8 bases between them. Germline V gives CDR1 LGHDT, CDR2 YNNKEL (reference sequence). CDR3 amino acids: CASSPRGNTIYF. The CDR3 coding sequence is TGTGCCAGCAGCCCCCGAGGGAACACCATATATTTT.

V and J are TRBV2 and TRBJ2-3, with 12 bases aligning to TRBD2. The CDR3 extends over 15 amino acids. CDR1 is SNHLY and CDR2 is FYNNEI in the germline V gene. Trimming took 6 bases from V and 5 from J; bases not matched to a gene: 6. For the CDR3, the DNA is TGTGCCAGCAGACGGTCTAGCGGGGGGGTAGATACGCAGTATTTT. The encoded protein is CASRRSSGGVDTQYF.